The count of the clone carrying this TCR beta chain is one. This sample was taken from a study of blood T cell repertoires in COVID-19. TCRdb's table, derived via immunoSEQ multiplex PCR, lists solely in-frame clones and lacks some. This table holds roughly 160,000 clones, approximately 88% found once. The CDR3 runs to 19 residues. Unmatched junction bases numbered 11, after V lost 5 bases and J lost 0 bases. From germline, CDR1 is SGHAT and CDR2 FQNNGV. The chain carries TRBV11-2 and TRBJ2-1; 12 bases are a match to TRBD2. The sample consisted of peripheral blood. The receptor was isolated from an older woman with acute or convalescent COVID-19. CDR3 DNA sequence: TGTGCCAGCAGCCTCCTTCGGACTAGCGGGGTCTTCTCCTACAATGAGCAGTTCTTC. Amino acids: CASSLLRTSGVFSYNEQFF.